The text below deals with one T cell receptor (beta chain). Seattle patients were enrolled during active infection and followed longitudinally. The sample is drawn from a study of blood T cell repertoires in COVID-19. Across the study: PBMCs, B-cell-depleted T cells, or T cells provided the cDNA or gDNA that made up the material.

Germline V gene sequence: CDR1 MDHEN, CDR2 SYDVKM. Trimming took off 8 bases at V and 8 bases at J, with 12 bases between the two ends. The CDR3 has 11 residues. The authors' processing: The assay estimated nucleated cells by amplifying reference gene primers. The table came from immunoSEQ multiplex PCR; TCRdb's copy has only in-frame clones and leaves some out. V, J and clone size are taken as reported in that table, and D and trimming were inferred from the DNA itself. The profile shows about 230,000 clones, just over 85% of them singletons. The sequence was collected from a man in his fifties with COVID-19, enrolled during active disease. The rearrangement joins TRBV28 to TRBJ1-2, with D possibly matching TRBD1 (5 bases). Sequencing input: peripheral blood. The CDR3 DNA is TGTGCCAGCTCCAGGGAGGGAGGCTACACCTTC. This gives the protein CASSREGGYTF.